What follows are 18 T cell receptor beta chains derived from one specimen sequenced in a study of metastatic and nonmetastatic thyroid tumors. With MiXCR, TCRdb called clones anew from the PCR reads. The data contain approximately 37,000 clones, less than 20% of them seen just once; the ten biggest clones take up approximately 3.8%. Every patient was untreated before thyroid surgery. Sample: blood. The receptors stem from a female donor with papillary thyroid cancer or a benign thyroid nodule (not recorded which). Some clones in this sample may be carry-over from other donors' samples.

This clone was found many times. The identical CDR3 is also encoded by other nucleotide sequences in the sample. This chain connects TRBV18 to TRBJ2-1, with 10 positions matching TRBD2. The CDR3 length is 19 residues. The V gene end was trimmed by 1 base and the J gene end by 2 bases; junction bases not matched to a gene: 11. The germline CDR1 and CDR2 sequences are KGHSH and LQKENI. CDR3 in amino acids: CASSPLLAGTQTPYNEQFF. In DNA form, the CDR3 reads TGTGCCAGCTCACCACTACTAGCGGGAACACAGACACCCTACAATGAGCAGTTCTTC.

This CDR3 is CASSLVGPNSPLHF. For the CDR3, the DNA is TGCGCCAGCAGCTTGGTGGGACCTAATTCACCCCTCCACTTT. The rearrangement uses TRBV5-1 and TRBJ1-6, with D possibly matching TRBD1 (5 bases). V was pared by 0 bases and J by 6 bases, with 7 bases between. Germline V gene sequence: CDR1 SGHRS, CDR2 YFSETQ. CDR3 length equals 14 residues.

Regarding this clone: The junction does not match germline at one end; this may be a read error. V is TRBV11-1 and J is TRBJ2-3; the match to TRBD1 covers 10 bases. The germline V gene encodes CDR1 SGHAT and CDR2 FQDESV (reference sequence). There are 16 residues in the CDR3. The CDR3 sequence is CASSLVVGQGKDTQYF. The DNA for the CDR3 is TGTGCAAGCAGCTTAGTTGTGGGACAGGGGAAAGATACGCAGTATTTT. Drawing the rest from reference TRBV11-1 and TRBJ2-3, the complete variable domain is EAEVAQSPRYKITEKSQAVAFWCDPISGHATLYWYRQILGQGPELLVQFQDESVVDDSQLPKDRFSAERLKGVDSTLKIQPAELGDSAMYLCASSLVVGQGKDTQYFGPGTRLTVL.

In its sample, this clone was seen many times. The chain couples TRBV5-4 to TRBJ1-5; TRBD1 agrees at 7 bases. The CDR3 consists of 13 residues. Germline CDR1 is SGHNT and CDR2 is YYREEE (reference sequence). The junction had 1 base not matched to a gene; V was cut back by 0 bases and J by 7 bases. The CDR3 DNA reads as TGTGCCAGCAGCTTGGGGACAGGCCAGCCCCAGCATTTT. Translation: CASSLGTGQPQHF. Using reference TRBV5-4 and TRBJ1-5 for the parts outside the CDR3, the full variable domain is ETGVTQSPTHLIKTRGQQVTLRCSSQSGHNTVSWYQQALGQGPQFIFQYYREEENGRGNFPPRFSGLQFPNYSSELNVNALELDDSALYLCASSLGTGQPQHFGDGTRLSIL.

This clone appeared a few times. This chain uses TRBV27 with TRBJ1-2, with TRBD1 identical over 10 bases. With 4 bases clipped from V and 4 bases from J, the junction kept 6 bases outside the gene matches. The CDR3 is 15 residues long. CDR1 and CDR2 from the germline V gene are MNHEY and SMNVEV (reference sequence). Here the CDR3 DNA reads TGTGCCAGCAGTTGGGGGACAGGGGAAGTCTATGGCTACACCTTC. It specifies CASSWGTGEVYGYTF.

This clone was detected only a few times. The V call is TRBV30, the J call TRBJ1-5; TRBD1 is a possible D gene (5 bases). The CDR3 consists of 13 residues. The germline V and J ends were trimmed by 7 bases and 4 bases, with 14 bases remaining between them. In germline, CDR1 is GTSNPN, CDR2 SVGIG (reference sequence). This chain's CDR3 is CASSGHLNQPQHF. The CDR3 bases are TGTGCCTCCTCCGGACACCTAAATCAGCCCCAGCATTTT.

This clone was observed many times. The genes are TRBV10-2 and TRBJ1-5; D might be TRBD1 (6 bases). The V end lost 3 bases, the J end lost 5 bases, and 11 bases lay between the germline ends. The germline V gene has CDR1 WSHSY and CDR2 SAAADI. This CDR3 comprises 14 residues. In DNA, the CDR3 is TGCGCCAGCAGTGATCCAGGGGTCGATCAGCCCCAGCATTTT. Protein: CASSDPGVDQPQHF.

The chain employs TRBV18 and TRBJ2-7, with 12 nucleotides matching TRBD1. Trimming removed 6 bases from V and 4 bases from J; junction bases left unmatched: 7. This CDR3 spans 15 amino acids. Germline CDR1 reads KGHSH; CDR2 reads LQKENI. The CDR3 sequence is CASSSGTGGFYEQYF. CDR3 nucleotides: TGTGCCAGCTCCTCCGGGACAGGGGGCTTTTACGAGCAGTACTTC.

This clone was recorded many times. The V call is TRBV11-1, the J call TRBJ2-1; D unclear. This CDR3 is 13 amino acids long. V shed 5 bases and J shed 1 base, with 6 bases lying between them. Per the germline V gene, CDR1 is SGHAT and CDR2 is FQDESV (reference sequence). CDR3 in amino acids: CASSPRSYNEQFF. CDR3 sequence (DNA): TGTGCCAGCAGCCCACGGTCCTACAATGAGCAGTTCTTC.

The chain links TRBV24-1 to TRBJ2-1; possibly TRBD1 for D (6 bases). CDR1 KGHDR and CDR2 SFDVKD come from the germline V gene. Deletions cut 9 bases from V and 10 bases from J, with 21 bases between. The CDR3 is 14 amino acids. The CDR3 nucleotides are TGTGCCACCGGCCGGACAGTGGACCCTGAGGAGCAGTTCTTC. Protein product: CATGRTVDPEEQFF.

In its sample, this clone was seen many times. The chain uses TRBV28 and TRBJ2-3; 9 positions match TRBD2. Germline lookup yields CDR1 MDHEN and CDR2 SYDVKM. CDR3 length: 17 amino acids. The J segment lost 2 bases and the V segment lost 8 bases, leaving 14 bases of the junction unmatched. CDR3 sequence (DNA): TGTGCCAGCCACAAGCGTCCTAGCGGGAAGTTCACAGATACGCAGTATTTT. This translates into CASHKRPSGKFTDTQYF.

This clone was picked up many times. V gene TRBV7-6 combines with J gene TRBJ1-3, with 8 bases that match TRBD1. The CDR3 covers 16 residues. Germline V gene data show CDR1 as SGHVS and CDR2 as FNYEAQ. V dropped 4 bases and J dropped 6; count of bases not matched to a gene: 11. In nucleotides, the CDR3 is TGTGCCAGCAGCTCCATGCAGGGGGCCGCGATAAACACCATATATTTT. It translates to CASSSMQGAAINTIYF.

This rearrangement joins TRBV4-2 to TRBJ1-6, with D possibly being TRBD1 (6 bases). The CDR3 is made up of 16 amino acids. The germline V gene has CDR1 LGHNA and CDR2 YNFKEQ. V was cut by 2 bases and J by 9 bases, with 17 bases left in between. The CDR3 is CASSQYPGHGTSPLHF. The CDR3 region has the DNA TGTGCCAGCAGCCAATATCCGGGACATGGCACTTCACCCCTCCACTTT.

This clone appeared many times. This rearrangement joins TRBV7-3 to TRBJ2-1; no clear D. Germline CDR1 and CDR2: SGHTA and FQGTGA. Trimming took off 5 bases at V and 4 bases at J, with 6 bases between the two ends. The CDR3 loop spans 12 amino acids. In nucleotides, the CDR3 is TGTGCCAGCAGCCCTGGATACAATGAGCAGTTCTTC. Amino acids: CASSPGYNEQFF.

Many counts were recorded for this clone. The CDR3 region has the DNA TGTGCCAGCAGCCTAGGTGCAAGCGCGGACATTCAGTACTTC. Translating gives CASSLGASADIQYF. This chain connects TRBV3-1 to TRBJ2-4; no firm D call. Trimming took off 4 bases at V and 8 bases at J, with 15 bases between the two ends. The CDR3 has 14 residues. The germline V gene encodes CDR1 LGHDT and CDR2 YNNKEL (reference sequence).

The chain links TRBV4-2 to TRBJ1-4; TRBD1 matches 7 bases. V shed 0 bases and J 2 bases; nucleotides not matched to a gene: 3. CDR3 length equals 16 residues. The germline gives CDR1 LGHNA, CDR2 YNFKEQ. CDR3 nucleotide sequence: TGTGCCAGCAGCCAAGATCAAGGGGGCACTAATGAAAAACTGTTTTTT. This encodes CASSQDQGGTNEKLFF.

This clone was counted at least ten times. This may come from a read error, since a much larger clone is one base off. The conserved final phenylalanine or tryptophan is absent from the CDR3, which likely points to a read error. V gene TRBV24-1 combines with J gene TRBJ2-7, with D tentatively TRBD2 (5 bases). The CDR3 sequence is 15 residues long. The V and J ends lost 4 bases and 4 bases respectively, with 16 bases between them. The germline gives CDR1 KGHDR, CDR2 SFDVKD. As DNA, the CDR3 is TGTGCCACCAGTGACAGAACCGGGATGAGATACGAGCAGTACTCC. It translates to CATSDRTGMRYEQYS.

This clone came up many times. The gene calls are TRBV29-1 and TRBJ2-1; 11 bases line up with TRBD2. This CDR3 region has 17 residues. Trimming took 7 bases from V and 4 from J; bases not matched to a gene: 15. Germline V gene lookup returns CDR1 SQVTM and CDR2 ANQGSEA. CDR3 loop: CSGELAGAFTKYNEQFF. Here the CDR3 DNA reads TGCAGCGGCGAACTAGCGGGGGCCTTCACTAAATACAATGAGCAGTTCTTC.